Listed here are 21 T cell receptor beta chains from one sample, sequenced in a study of CD8+CD57+ T cells in acquired aplastic anemia (dated by TCRdb to 2016 to 2019). Sequencing was performed on an Illumina HiSeq 2000. Genomic DNA served as template for TCR beta VDJ combination and CDR3 sequence profiling. TCRdb applied fastp at Q25 and MiXCR to the public reads, then kept only in-frame beta chains. Entries are consolidated by CDR3 protein sequence, retaining the most common genes and DNA. The sample profile shows more than 250,000 distinct CDR3 sequences; roughly three fifths of them were found once. Approximately 8% of the sample comes from the top ten. The sample consisted of sorted CD4+, CD8+, or CD8+CD57+ T cells (not recorded which) from PBMCs. These receptors all come from a human donor with severe aplastic anemia or a healthy control (not recorded which).

This sequence joins TRBV7-2 and TRBJ2-7; 12 nucleotides align to TRBD2. V shed 1 base, J shed 5 bases, and the junction held 12 bases outside the gene matches. CDR1 SGHTA and CDR2 FQGNSA come from the germline V gene. There are 18 residues in the CDR3. The CDR3 region has the DNA TGTGCCAGCAGCTTAGGTCGTCGACTAGCGGGGGCGAGAGACGAGCAGTACTTC. Amino acid sequence: CASSLGRRLAGARDEQYF.

This chain uses TRBV20-1 with TRBJ1-2, with no clear D. CDR1 and CDR2 (germline): DFQATT, SNEGSKA (reference sequence). V dropped 6 bases and J dropped 6 bases, with 14 bases sitting between them. The CDR3 contains 12 residues. The CDR3 is CSAELNWDGYTF. The CDR3 region has the DNA TGCAGTGCCGAGCTTAACTGGGATGGCTACACCTTC.

Points on this clonotype: The junction shows a germline mismatch at one end, possibly a read error. This chain uses TRBV15 with TRBJ2-7; TRBD1 matches at 10 bases. The CDR3 has 15 amino acids. Looked up from germline, CDR1 is LNHNV and CDR2 is YYDKDF (reference sequence). The CDR3 nucleotides are TGTGCCACCAGCAGCCGTGGGACAGGGGTGGGATCAGTGCACTTC. Encoded protein: CATSSRGTGVGSVHF.

This clonotype was seen many times. The chain carries TRBV9 and TRBJ2-7; 9 positions agree with TRBD1. CDR3 length equals 15 residues. Germline CDR1 and CDR2: SGDLS and YYNGEE. With 4 bases clipped from V and 1 base from J, the junction kept 6 bases outside the gene matches. The CDR3 reads CASSTGQGPSYEQYF. CDR3 coding DNA: TGTGCCAGCAGCACGGGACAGGGACCTTCCTACGAGCAGTACTTC.

The V gene is TRBV28, the J gene TRBJ2-3; possible D gene TRBD2, 5 bases. Per the germline V gene, CDR1 is MDHEN and CDR2 is SYDVKM. The ends were cut back, 6 bases at V and 5 bases at J, with 12 bases in the middle. The CDR3 has 13 amino acids. The DNA of the CDR3 is TGTGCCAGCAGCGATCCGGGGAGAGATACGCAGTATTTT. It translates to CASSDPGRDTQYF. The full variable domain, in which reference TRBV28 and TRBJ2-3 provide the parts outside the CDR3, is DVKVTQSSRYLVKRTGEKVFLECVQDMDHENMFWYRQDPGLGLRLIYFSYDVKMKEKGDIPEGYSVSREKKERFSLILESASTNQTSMYLCASSDPGRDTQYFGPGTRLTVL.

This clonotype has only a few counts. The CDR3 reads CASSPRWTTGYTF. In DNA form, the CDR3 reads TGTGCCAGCAGCCCCCGCTGGACTACTGGCTACACCTTC. This chain links TRBV7-2 with TRBJ1-2; no clear D gene. This CDR3 is built from 13 residues. The V gene's germline CDR1 is SGHTA and CDR2 FQGNSA. Trimming shortened V by 5 bases and J by 7 bases, and 14 bases separated the two germline ends.

V usage is TRBV14 and J usage is TRBJ2-1; TRBD2 agrees at 7 bases. Germline loops: CDR1 SGHDN, CDR2 FVKESK. This CDR3 is built from 15 residues. V dropped 2 bases and J dropped 6; count of bases not matched to a gene: 7. The CDR3 region has the DNA TGTGCCAGCAGCCAATCCGCGGGAGCAGGCAATGAGCAGTTCTTC. Translated, it gives CASSQSAGAGNEQFF.

Points on this clonotype: The conserved final phenylalanine or tryptophan is absent from the CDR3, which likely points to a read error. This chain links TRBV7-9 with TRBJ2-7, with 8 bases lining up with TRBD2. Germline V gives CDR1 SEHNR, CDR2 FQNEAQ (reference sequence). The J segment lost 2 bases and the V segment lost 4 bases, leaving 4 bases of the junction unmatched. The CDR3 is made up of 14 amino acids. The CDR3 region is CASSSRGLAYEQYL. For the CDR3, the DNA is TGTGCCAGCAGCTCCAGGGGACTAGCCTACGAGCAGTACCTC.

This clonotype was observed at least ten times. The rearrangement uses TRBV10-3 and TRBJ1-5, with 7 bases lining up with TRBD1. With V trimmed by 5 bases and J by 2 bases, 3 bases remained unmatched. Per the germline V gene, CDR1 is ENHRY and CDR2 is SYGVKD. CDR3 length: 14 amino acids. The DNA for the CDR3 is TGTGCCATCAGTCAGGGGGAAGGCAATCAGCCCCAGCATTTT. This translates into CAISQGEGNQPQHF.

This clonotype was counted at least ten times. The chain links TRBV6-5 to TRBJ2-3; possibly TRBD1 for D (6 bases). The germline V gene has CDR1 MNHEY and CDR2 SVGAGI. V dropped 4 bases and J dropped 1 base, with 12 bases sitting between them. The CDR3 runs 15 residues. CDR3 sequence reads: CASSFRDIRTDTQYF. DNA for the CDR3: TGTGCCAGCAGTTTCCGGGACATCCGCACAGATACGCAGTATTTT.

The table lists this clonotype with many counts. V and J are TRBV9 and TRBJ2-2; TRBD2 matches at 14 bases. The CDR3 length is 18 residues. Germline CDR1 reads SGDLS; CDR2 reads YYNGEE. V gave up 0 bases and J gave up 2 bases; unmatched junction bases: 3. Written as DNA, the CDR3 is TGTGCCAGCAGCGTAGCCGGACTAGCGGGGGGTAACACCGGGGAGCTGTTTTTT. It yields the protein CASSVAGLAGGNTGELFF.

This clonotype was detected a few times. The V call is TRBV12-3 or TRBV12-4, the J call TRBJ2-1, with TRBD2 identical over 12 bases. J lost 6 bases, V lost 3 bases, and 3 bases had no gene match. The CDR3 spans 15 residues. The CDR3 coding sequence is TGTGCCAGCAGTTTTAGGACTAGCGGGGTCAATGAGCAGTTCTTC. Its translation: CASSFRTSGVNEQFF.

The CDR3 DNA reads as TGCAGTGCTAGAGGCTCGTATAATTCACCCCTCCACTTT. Amino acids: CSARGSYNSPLHF. The V call is TRBV20-1, the J call TRBJ1-6; D not certain. The CDR3 is made up of 13 amino acids. The germline CDR1 and CDR2 sequences are DFQATT and SNEGSKA (reference sequence). Trimming shortened V by 1 base and J by 4 bases, and 5 bases separated the two germline ends.

This clonotype was seen repeatedly, ten times or more. The CDR3 is CATSDSGGVGNQPQHF. CDR3 in DNA: TGTGCCACCAGTGATTCAGGGGGGGTGGGCAATCAGCCCCAGCATTTT. The chain has TRBV24-1 and TRBJ1-5; 7 bases map to TRBD1. Per germline, CDR1 KGHDR and CDR2 SFDVKD. The CDR3 loop spans 16 amino acids. The V gene end was trimmed by 2 bases and the J gene end by 2 bases; junction bases not matched to a gene: 5.

This clonotype was counted a few times. The chain couples TRBV10-3 to TRBJ1-1, with a possible D match to TRBD1 (6 bases). This CDR3 is built from 15 residues. Trimming cost V 10 bases and J 5 bases, with 23 bases left between them. The V gene's germline CDR1 is ENHRY and CDR2 SYGVKD. The CDR3 loop reads CATKQGRSWETEAFF. The DNA for the CDR3 is TGTGCCACCAAACAGGGCAGGAGTTGGGAAACTGAAGCTTTCTTT.

This rearrangement joins TRBV2 to TRBJ2-6, with D unclear. The ends were cut back, 8 bases at V and 4 bases at J, with 6 bases in the middle. Looked up from germline, CDR1 is SNHLY and CDR2 is FYNNEI. The CDR3 is made up of 12 amino acids. The CDR3, as DNA: TGTGCCAGCGGTAGGGGGGCCAACGTCCTGACTTTC. Amino acids: CASGRGANVLTF.

The chain has TRBV5-6 and TRBJ2-3, with no clear D. Per germline, CDR1 SGHDT and CDR2 YYEEEE. V was shortened by 2 bases and J by 0 bases, with 13 bases between the two germline ends. The CDR3 is 16 residues long. The CDR3 DNA reads as TGTGCCAGCAGCTTCCGCGACGGGTCTAGCACAGATACGCAGTATTTT. Protein sequence: CASSFRDGSSTDTQYF.

This clonotype was counted a single time. The chain uses TRBV15 and TRBJ2-7; 8 positions match TRBD1. The CDR3 runs to 15 residues. Losses at the gene ends were 1 base for V and 3 bases for J; bases not matched to a gene: 5. Germline V gene lookup returns CDR1 LNHNV and CDR2 YYDKDF (reference sequence). The CDR3 is CATSRGGTGFYEQYF. CDR3 DNA: TGTGCCACCAGCAGAGGTGGGACAGGCTTCTACGAGCAGTACTTC.

At least ten counts were recorded for this clonotype. The chain employs TRBV3-1 and TRBJ2-7, with TRBD1 identical over 9 bases. Germline values: CDR1 LGHDT, CDR2 YNNKEL (reference sequence). The CDR3 totals 15 residues. Trimming removed 5 bases from V and 0 bases from J; junction bases left unmatched: 5. The CDR3 coding sequence is TGTGCCAGCAGCTATGGGACAGGGATCTCCTACGAGCAGTACTTC. As protein: CASSYGTGISYEQYF.

This clonotype has ten or more counts. This chain joins TRBV7-9 and TRBJ2-2; 9 positions agree with TRBD1. Germline V gives CDR1 SEHNR, CDR2 FQNEAQ (reference sequence). The trim removed 8 bases at V and 5 bases at J, leaving 9 bases unmatched. The CDR3 has 15 amino acids. In DNA form, the CDR3 reads TGTGCCAGCGGCGAGGGACAGGGCATTACCGGGGAGCTGTTTTTT. Amino acid sequence: CASGEGQGITGELFF. The whole variable domain, filled in from reference TRBV7-9 and TRBJ2-2, reads DTGVSQNPRHKITKRGQNVTFRCDPISEHNRLYWYRQTLGQGPEFLTYFQNEAQLEKSRLLSDRFSAERPKGSFSTLEIQRTEQGDSAMYLCASGEGQGITGELFFGEGSRLTVL.

The chain has TRBV9 and TRBJ2-7; 14 bases map to TRBD2. From germline, CDR1 is SGDLS and CDR2 YYNGEE. V shed 6 bases and J 0 bases; nucleotides not matched to a gene: 11. This CDR3 is 18 amino acids long. CDR3 in amino acids: CASTPGTSGGPSSYEQYF. CDR3 nucleotide sequence: TGTGCCAGCACCCCCGGGACTAGCGGGGGCCCAAGCTCCTACGAGCAGTACTTC. Full variable domain (outside the CDR3, taken from reference TRBV9 and TRBJ2-7): DSGVTQTPKHLITATGQRVTLRCSPRSGDLSVYWYQQSLDQGLQFLIQYYNGEERAKGNILERFSAQQFPDLHSELNLSSLELGDSALYFCASTPGTSGGPSSYEQYFGPGTRLTVT.